This T cell receptor (beta chain) was retrieved from a study of blood T cell repertoires in COVID-19. Study-level information: Some COVID-19 samples were acute and others convalescent; all came from the United States, Italy and Spain. In each case, the material was cDNA or gDNA derived from T cells, B-cell-depleted T cells, or PBMCs.

Trimming cost V 4 bases and J 5 bases, with 17 bases left between them. CDR1 and CDR2 (germline): MGHDK, SYGVNS. The CDR3 spans 15 residues. As originally analysed: Researchers report that nucleated cell counts were estimated from reference gene primer amplification. TCRdb keeps only in-frame clones here, not all; method: immunoSEQ multiplex PCR. V and J calls and clone size are given by that table; D and trimming were obtained from the DNA. The sample consists of about 190,000 clones, nearly 90% of them appearing once. Sample: peripheral blood. J is TRBJ2-5 and V is TRBV25-1, with a tentative D call TRBD1 (6 bases). The receptor was isolated from a man aged 50 to 59 with acute or convalescent COVID-19. CDR3 region: CASSGGLGERETQYF. The CDR3 DNA follows: TGTGCCAGCAGTGGGGGGCTCGGGGAAAGGGAGACCCAGTACTTC.